Listed below are T cell receptor beta chains from one sample, sequenced in a study of siplizumab effects on memory and regulatory T cells. Sequencing used immunoSEQ multiplex PCR; TCRdb keeps in-frame clones, though not all of them. The sample holds more than 60,000 clones, 93% seen once. The sequenced sample was CD8+ T cells sorted from blood. The source of these receptors is a human donor in good health. Each CDR3 is given with its conserved first and last residue. A D gene is named only where the DNA matches it firmly. For some rows the clone size is stated as once, few or many, or as a class when expanded; others skip it.

j_gene | d_gene | abundance | v_gene | CDR3nt | CDR3aa
TRBJ1-6 | NA | NA | TRBV9 | TGTGCCAGCAGCGTCGACAGCGGGTCACCCCTCCACTTT | CASSVDSGSPLHF
TRBJ1-1 | TRBD1 | NA | TRBV19 | TGTGCCAGTAATTTGGAAGACAGGGGGACTGAAGCTTTCTTT | CASNLEDRGTEAFF
TRBJ1-2 | TRBD1 | NA | TRBV5-4 | TGTGCCAGCAGCTCTATTTCGGGACAGGGGTACTATGGCTACACCTTC | CASSSISGQGYYGYTF
TRBJ1-1 | NA | NA | TRBV19 | TGTGCCAGTAGTATACTGGGTTCGAACACTGAAGCTTTCTTT | CASSILGSNTEAFF
TRBJ1-2 | TRBD1 | NA | TRBV6-1 | TGTGCCAGCAGAGCAGACAGGGGGCCTAACTATGGCTACACCTTC | CASRADRGPNYGYTF
TRBJ2-2 | NA | NA | TRBV28 | TGTGCCAGCAGCCGCGGGGAGCTGTTTTTT | CASSRGELFF
TRBJ2-7 | NA | NA | TRBV28 | TGTGCCAGTGCTCCGGGGGGCACCTCCTACGAGCAGTACTTC | CASAPGGTSYEQYF
TRBJ2-7 | TRBD1 | NA | TRBV10-3 | TGTGCCACGGGACAGGGGGCGTCCTACGAGCAGTACTTC | CATGQGASYEQYF
TRBJ1-1 | NA | NA | TRBV19 | TGTGCCAGTAGTATAGCCGCCGCGGAGCTGAACACTGAAGCTTTCTTT | CASSIAAAELNTEAFF
TRBJ2-7 | NA | NA | TRBV6-5 | TGTGCCAACGGGACGGTAGACGAGCAGTACTTC | CANGTVDEQYF
TRBJ1-6 | TRBD1 | NA | TRBV27 | TGTGCCAGCAGCTCCGGGACAGGGAATTCACCCCTCCACTTT | CASSSGTGNSPLHF
TRBJ1-1 | NA | NA | TRBV5-4 | TGTGCCAGCAGCTGGGGGGGGAGTGGTGAAGCTTTCTTT | CASSWGGSGEAFF
TRBJ2-4 | NA | NA | TRBV4-1 | TGCGCCAGCAGCCAAGTCGGTGGGGGGGCCGGGAACATTCAGTACTTC | CASSQVGGGAGNIQYF
TRBJ2-1 | TRBD1 | NA | TRBV4-1 | TGCGCCAGCAGCCAAGAAATGGGACAGGGAAACAATGAGCAGTTCTTC | CASSQEMGQGNNEQFF
TRBJ1-2 | NA | NA | TRBV4-1 | TGCGCCAGCAGCCAAGTCACAGGTGCTAACTATGGCTACACCTTC | CASSQVTGANYGYTF
TRBJ2-7 | TRBD2 | NA | TRBV27 | TGTGCCAGCAGTCTAGGGACTAGCTATCCCCACGGAAGCTACGAGCAGTACTTC | CASSLGTSYPHGSYEQYF
TRBJ2-7 | TRBD2 | NA | TRBV5-1 | TGCGCCAGCAGCCCGGGGACTAGTTCCTACGAGCAGTACTTC | CASSPGTSSYEQYF
TRBJ1-2 | NA | NA | TRBV4-2 | TGTGCCAGCAGCAGTCGGACAGACTTCCCCAACTATGGCTACACCTTC | CASSSRTDFPNYGYTF
TRBJ2-1 | NA | NA | TRBV5-4 | TGTGCCACCAGCTCCTACAATGAGCAGTTCTTC | CATSSYNEQFF
TRBJ2-3 | NA | NA | TRBV9 | TGTGCCAGCAGCGTAATGACTACAGATACGCAGTATTTT | CASSVMTTDTQYF
TRBJ2-3 | NA | NA | TRBV2 | TGTGCCAGCAGAAGGGCCACAGATACGCAGTATTTT | CASRRATDTQYF
TRBJ1-6 | TRBD1 | NA | TRBV6-5 | TGTGCCAGCAGTTACCAGACAGGGGGTTCACCCCTCCACTTT | CASSYQTGGSPLHF
TRBJ2-3 | TRBD2 | NA | TRBV9 | TGTGCCAGCAGCGTAGCGCCTAGCGGGCGGGATACGCAGTATTTT | CASSVAPSGRDTQYF
TRBJ1-2 | NA | NA | TRBV4-2 | TGTGCCAGCAGCTTAGTCGAAGCAGGGCCCTATGGCTACACCTTC | CASSLVEAGPYGYTF
TRBJ2-7 | NA | NA | TRBV6-5 | TGTGCCAGCAGTTACATAGTGGGCGAGCAGTACTTC | CASSYIVGEQYF
TRBJ2-3 | TRBD1 | NA | TRBV14 | TGTGCCAGCAGTAGCTGGGACAGGGCCACAGATACGCAGTATTTT | CASSSWDRATDTQYF
TRBJ1-1 | NA | NA | TRBV7-6 | TGTGCCAGCAGCCCTAGGGGGGGAAGCACTGAAGCTTTCTTT | CASSPRGGSTEAFF
TRBJ2-6 | NA | NA | TRBV27 | TGTGCCAGCAGCCGTGCGTCCTCTGGGGCCAACGTCCTGACTTTC | CASSRASSGANVLTF
TRBJ1-1 | NA | NA | TRBV5-1 | TGCGCCAGCAGCTTGGCCGGGGGGGCGAGTGAAGCTTTCTTT | CASSLAGGASEAFF
TRBJ2-1 | NA | NA | TRBV18 | TGTGCCAGCTCAACAGGACTAACCGCCTACAATGAGCAGTTCTTC | CASSTGLTAYNEQFF
TRBJ1-3 | NA | NA | TRBV4-3 | TGCGCCAGCAGCCCTTCGGACATAGGAAACACCATATATTTT | CASSPSDIGNTIYF
TRBJ1-2 | NA | once | TRBV29-1 | TGCAGCGTTGAAGATCGGCAAGATGGCTACACCTTC | CSVEDRQDGYTF
TRBJ1-5 | NA | NA | TRBV4-1 | TGCGCCAGCAGCCAAGATGGTGACGGGACTCAGCCCCAGCATTTT | CASSQDGDGTQPQHF
TRBJ2-1 | TRBD2 | NA | TRBV28 | TGTGCCAGCAGCTGGACTAGCGGGGGATTATACAATGAGCAGTTCTTC | CASSWTSGGLYNEQFF
TRBJ1-1 | NA | NA | TRBV29-1 | TGCAGCTTCATGGCCGGGACGGTGAACACTGAAGCTTTCTTT | CSFMAGTVNTEAFF
TRBJ2-2 | NA | NA | TRBV5-5 | TGTGCCAGCAGCTTGGCCTGGAACACCGGGGAGCTGTTTTTT | CASSLAWNTGELFF
TRBJ1-5 | NA | NA | TRBV7-2 | TGTGCCAGCAGCTTAGAGGCTGATCAGCCCCAGCATTTT | CASSLEADQPQHF
TRBJ2-1 | NA | NA | TRBV5-8 | TGTGCCAGCAGCTCTTGGGGGTATGAGCAGTTCTTC | CASSSWGYEQFF
TRBJ2-7 | NA | NA | TRBV5-4 | TGTGCCAGCAGCCCCGACCCAGCCTCCTACGAGCAGTACTTC | CASSPDPASYEQYF
TRBJ2-7 | NA | NA | TRBV4-1 | TGCGCCAGCAGCCAAGATTCCGGGGACCTAAGCTCCTACGAGCAGTACTTC | CASSQDSGDLSSYEQYF
TRBJ2-3 | NA | NA | TRBV7-2 | TGTGCCAGCAGCCCTTTACGGGGCGGATCGACAGATACGCAGTATTTT | CASSPLRGGSTDTQYF
TRBJ2-7 | NA | NA | TRBV2 | TGTGCCAGCAGCCAGACAGGCCCCTACGAGCAGTACTTC | CASSQTGPYEQYF
TRBJ2-1 | NA | NA | TRBV9 | TGTGCCAGCAGCGTAGGCCCGGCCACGGAGCAGTTCTTC | CASSVGPATEQFF
TRBJ2-4 | TRBD1 | NA | TRBV5-5 | TGTGCCAGCAGCTTTGGGACAGGGGGCCTCTACATTCAGTACTTC | CASSFGTGGLYIQYF
TRBJ2-7 | TRBD2 | once | TRBV4-3 | TGCGCCAGCAGCCAATCAGGGCCGGGACTAGGCTACGAGCAGTACTTC | CASSQSGPGLGYEQYF
TRBJ1-2 | NA | NA | TRBV2 | TGTGCCAGCAGTGACCTAGACTCGCCTTCTAACTATGGCTACACCTTC | CASSDLDSPSNYGYTF
TRBJ1-4 | TRBD1 | NA | TRBV19 | TGTGCCAGTAGTATCTGGGCCGGGACAGTGGATGAAAAACTGTTTTTT | CASSIWAGTVDEKLFF
TRBJ2-5 | NA | NA | TRBV6-1 | TGTGCCAGCAGTGAGTCAGGGGCCCAAGAGACCCAGTACTTC | CASSESGAQETQYF
TRBJ2-2 | TRBD1 | once | TRBV6-5 | TGTGCCAGCATGCCGGGACAGGGGCTCACCGGGGAGCTGTTTTTT | CASMPGQGLTGELFF
TRBJ2-7 | NA | NA | TRBV27 | TGTGCCAGCAGTTTAGATCTTGCCTACGAGCAGTACTTC | CASSLDLAYEQYF
TRBJ2-1 | TRBD2 | NA | TRBV11-2 | TGTGCCAGCAGCACCCGGGAGCGGGGGCCCTACAATGAGCAGTTCTTC | CASSTRERGPYNEQFF
TRBJ1-1 | TRBD1 | NA | TRBV6-1 | TGTGCCAGCAGTGAAGCATCATCACAGGGGTGGATGAACACTGAAGCTTTCTTT | CASSEASSQGWMNTEAFF
TRBJ2-5 | NA | NA | TRBV4-1 | TGCGCCAGCAGCCAAGGACCGGGATCCAATGAGGAGACCCAGTACTTC | CASSQGPGSNEETQYF
TRBJ1-1 | NA | NA | TRBV9 | TGTGCCAGCAGCGCCTATGGGGGAAACACTGAAGCTTTCTTT | CASSAYGGNTEAFF
TRBJ1-1 | NA | NA | TRBV5-6 | TGTGCCAGCAGCTTGGGACTTCTTGAAGCTTTCTTT | CASSLGLLEAFF
TRBJ2-7 | NA | NA | TRBV30 | TGTGCCTGGAGTGTCCACGAGATCTACGAGCAGTACTTC | CAWSVHEIYEQYF
TRBJ1-2 | NA | few | TRBV7-9 | TGTGCCAGCAGCTTGAATCAGGGCCATGGCTACACCTTC | CASSLNQGHGYTF